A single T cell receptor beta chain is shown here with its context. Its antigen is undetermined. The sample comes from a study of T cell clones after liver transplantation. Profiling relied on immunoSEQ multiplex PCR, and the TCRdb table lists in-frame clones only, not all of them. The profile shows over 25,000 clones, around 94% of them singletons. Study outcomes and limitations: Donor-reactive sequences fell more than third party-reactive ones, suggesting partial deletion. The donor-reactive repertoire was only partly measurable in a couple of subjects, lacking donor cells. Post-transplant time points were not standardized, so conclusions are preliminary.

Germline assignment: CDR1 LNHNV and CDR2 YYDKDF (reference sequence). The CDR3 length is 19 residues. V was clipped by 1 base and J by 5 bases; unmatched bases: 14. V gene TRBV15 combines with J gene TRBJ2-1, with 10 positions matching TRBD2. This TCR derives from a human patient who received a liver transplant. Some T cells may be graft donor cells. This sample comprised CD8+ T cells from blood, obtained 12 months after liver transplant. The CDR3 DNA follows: TGTGCCACCAGCAGAGTGGCAGGAAGGTCTCTAGCGGGGGACAATGAGCAGTTCTTC. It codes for CATSRVAGRSLAGDNEQFF.